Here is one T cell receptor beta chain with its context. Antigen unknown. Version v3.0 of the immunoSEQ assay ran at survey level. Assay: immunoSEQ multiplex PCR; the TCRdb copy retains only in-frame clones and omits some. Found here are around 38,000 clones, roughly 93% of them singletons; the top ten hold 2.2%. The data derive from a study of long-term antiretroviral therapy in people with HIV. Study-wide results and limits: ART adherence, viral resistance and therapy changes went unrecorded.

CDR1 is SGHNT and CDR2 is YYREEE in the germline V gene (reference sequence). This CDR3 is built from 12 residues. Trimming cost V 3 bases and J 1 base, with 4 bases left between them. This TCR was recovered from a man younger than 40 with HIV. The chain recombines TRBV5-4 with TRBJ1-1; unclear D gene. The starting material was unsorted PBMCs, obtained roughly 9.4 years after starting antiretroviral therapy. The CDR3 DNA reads TGTGCCAGCAGCTCGCAGAACACTGAAGCTTTCTTT. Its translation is CASSSQNTEAFF.